This record looks at one TCR beta chain sequence and its context. The sample is drawn from a study of blood T cell repertoires in COVID-19. Study-level information: There were acute and convalescent COVID-19 samples, and they came from the United States, Italy and Spain. Sources were T cells, B-cell-depleted T cells, or PBMCs; the material itself was cDNA or gDNA.

Trimming cost V 11 bases and J 17 bases, with 18 bases left between them. Germline V gene sequence: CDR1 LNHDA, CDR2 SQIVND (reference sequence). This CDR3 contains 10 residues. As handled by the study authors: Estimation of nucleated cell counts was performed using reference gene primer amplification. TCRdb's copy holds only in-frame clones and misses some; the assay was immunoSEQ multiplex PCR. The V and J calls and the clone size are those of that table, but D and trimming were determined from the DNA. The sample holds over 70,000 clones, 65% to 80% seen once. The chain employs TRBV19 and TRBJ1-4; unclear D gene. The receptor was derived from a human donor in a cohort sampled during active COVID-19. The sequencing input was peripheral blood. CDR3 loop: CAGGRTFLFF. For the CDR3, the DNA is TGTGCCGGAGGACGGACCTTTCTATTTTTT.